The 13 T cell receptor beta chains given below trace back to one sample, sequenced in a study of blood T cell repertoires in COVID-19. TCRdb keeps only in-frame clones here, not all; method: immunoSEQ multiplex PCR. The sample consists of approximately 76,000 clones, about nine tenths of them appearing once. Sequenced: peripheral blood. The receptors originated from a man older than 75 in a cohort sampled during active COVID-19.

The J gene is TRBJ1-1, the V gene TRBV3-1 (or the pseudogene TRBV3-2); TRBD1 agrees at 8 bases. The CDR3 runs 15 residues. J was trimmed by 4 bases and V by 4 bases; bases with no gene match: 8. The germline CDR1 and CDR2 sequences are LGHDT and YNNKEL (reference sequence). The CDR3 coding sequence is TGTGCCAGCAGCCTAATCGGACAGGGAGGCACTGAAGCTTTCTTT. Residues: CASSLIGQGGTEAFF.

The chain joins TRBV6-2 or TRBV6-3 to TRBJ1-2; D call uncertain. Germline V lookup: CDR1 MNHEY, CDR2 SVGEGT. The CDR3 consists of 14 residues. V lost 2 bases, J lost 2 bases, and 9 bases lay in between. Here the CDR3 DNA reads TGTGCCAGCAGTTACACTGCTACGAACTATGGCTACACCTTC. This sequence encodes CASSYTATNYGYTF.

The chain has TRBV7-8 and TRBJ2-5; 8 bases line up with TRBD2. The CDR3 loop spans 14 amino acids. V dropped 5 bases and J dropped 4; count of bases not matched to a gene: 6. In germline, CDR1 is SGHVS, CDR2 FQNEAQ. The CDR3 DNA reads as TGTGCCAGCAGCCCCTTCGGGGGGGGAGAGACCCAGTACTTC. Translated, it gives CASSPFGGGETQYF.

This chain joins TRBV6-1 and TRBJ2-2; D is perhaps TRBD2 (7 bases). CDR1 MNHNS and CDR2 SASEGT come from the germline V gene. V was shortened by 2 bases and J by 5 bases, with 9 bases between the two germline ends. This CDR3 has 14 amino acids. The CDR3 sequence is CASSERGGTGELFF. In DNA form, the CDR3 reads TGTGCCAGCAGTGAAAGGGGGGGGACCGGGGAGCTGTTTTTT.

This sequence joins TRBV7-9 and TRBJ2-3, with 8 positions matching TRBD1. J gave up 2 bases and V 4 bases, and 2 bases lay outside the gene matches. The germline gives CDR1 SEHNR, CDR2 FQNEAQ (reference sequence). The CDR3 length is 14 residues. DNA of the CDR3: TGTGCCAGCAGCTCGGACAGGGCCACAGATACGCAGTATTTT. Its translation is CASSSDRATDTQYF.

V usage is TRBV5-1 and J usage is TRBJ2-3; 12 nucleotides agree with TRBD2. The V gene end was trimmed by 0 bases and the J gene end by 4 bases; junction bases not matched to a gene: 6. This CDR3 contains 17 residues. CDR1 is SGHRS and CDR2 is YFSETQ in the germline V gene. The DNA of the CDR3 is TGCGCCAGCAGCTTGGATGCTAGCGGGGGGGCTTCAGATACGCAGTATTTT. Encoded protein: CASSLDASGGASDTQYF.

The chain carries TRBV27 and TRBJ1-2; D might be TRBD1 (6 bases). Germline V gives CDR1 MNHEY, CDR2 SMNVEV (reference sequence). This CDR3 spans 14 amino acids. Between the trimmed V and J ends, which lost 6 bases and 4 bases, there was a span of 15 bases. The CDR3 protein is CASRNIQGIYGYTF. CDR3 DNA: TGTGCCAGCAGGAATATACAGGGTATCTATGGCTACACCTTC.

The V and J genes are TRBV3-1 (or the pseudogene TRBV3-2) and TRBJ2-2; 7 nucleotides agree with TRBD2. The length of the CDR3 is 15 residues. The trim removed 2 bases at V and 3 bases at J, leaving 3 bases unmatched. Germline V CDR1 and CDR2: LGHDT, YNNKEL (reference sequence). The CDR3 protein is CASSQPLAYTGELFF. Written as DNA, the CDR3 is TGTGCCAGCAGCCAACCACTAGCGTACACCGGGGAGCTGTTTTTT.

This chain links TRBV18 with TRBJ2-5; maybe TRBD2 (6 bases). This CDR3 comprises 14 residues. CDR1 KGHSH and CDR2 LQKENI come from the germline V gene. Trimming shortened V by 5 bases and J by 3 bases, and 13 bases separated the two germline ends. CDR3 region: CASSEPGLKETQYF. DNA for the CDR3: TGTGCCAGCTCAGAACCGGGACTTAAAGAGACCCAGTACTTC.

This chain uses TRBV28 with TRBJ2-5, with no clear D. The CDR3 length is 15 residues. The V gene's germline CDR1 is MDHEN and CDR2 SYDVKM. Trimming took off 3 bases at V and 3 bases at J, with 14 bases between the two ends. The CDR3 bases are TGTGCCAGCAGTTTTGTCCAGGTGGCCAAAGAGACCCAGTACTTC. This codes for CASSFVQVAKETQYF.

The genes are TRBV18 and TRBJ1-4, with unresolved D. Trimming removed 4 bases at V and 4 bases at J, with 7 bases between. The V gene's germline CDR1 is KGHSH and CDR2 LQKENI. CDR3 length equals 13 residues. The CDR3 here is CASSLAVNEKLFF. The CDR3 DNA is TGTGCCAGCTCACTGGCAGTTAATGAAAAACTGTTTTTT.

This clone has only a few counts. CDR3 residues: CASSNGQARSHEQYF. The CDR3 DNA reads as TGTGCCAGTAGTAACGGACAGGCACGAAGCCACGAGCAGTACTTC. The chain couples TRBV19 to TRBJ2-7; 7 bases are a match to TRBD1. The CDR3 runs to 15 residues. Germline lookup yields CDR1 LNHDA and CDR2 SQIVND (reference sequence). Germline trimming cut 4 bases from V and 5 bases from J; bases unmatched to any gene: 11.

V gene TRBV5-1 combines with J gene TRBJ2-7, with 8 positions matching TRBD2. This CDR3 has 15 amino acids. CDR1 SGHRS and CDR2 YFSETQ come from the germline V gene. The junction had 6 bases not matched to a gene; V was cut back by 0 bases and J by 4 bases. DNA of the CDR3: TGCGCCAGCAGCTTGGTGGCGGGGGGTGAGTACGAGCAGTACTTC. It specifies CASSLVAGGEYEQYF.